Here is one TCR beta chain with its context. The genes are named according to mouse. The record originates from a study of tissue T cells after allogeneic stem cell transplantation. Using immunoSEQ multiplex PCR, the repertoire was profiled, and TCRdb retains in-frame clones only, with some absent. The data hold 20,000 to 25,000 clones, with approximately 70% observed a single time. The sequence was obtained from a female BALB/c mouse in good health. This mouse strain has H2-d as its MHC haplotype. The sample comprised blood.

This CDR3 is CASRATPGQGNTQYF. Incomplete CDR3 DNA: TGTGCCAGCAGAGCTACCCCGGGACAGGGGAACACCCAGTAC. The rearrangement uses TRBV13-3 and TRBJ2-5, with 10 bases aligning to TRBD1. The missing CDR3 end, 1 residue past where the read stops, is filled in from the germline J gene. The CDR3 covers 15 residues. V shed 5 bases and J 7 bases; nucleotides not matched to a gene: 10. Germline values: CDR1 NNHDY, CDR2 SYVADS.